The 14 T cell receptor beta chains below all came from one sample that was sequenced in a study of T cell clonality in common variable immunodeficiency. Broader study findings: In common variable immunodeficiency, TCR beta chains reportedly carried fewer deletions and N-nucleotide insertions.

Here immunoSEQ multiplex PCR was the method, and the copy in TCRdb shows in-frame clones only, minus some. Found here are over 30,000 clones, no singletons; the ten largest cover about 6.1%. Antigen specificity for these receptors is unknown. Sequencing input: peripheral blood mononuclear cells. These receptors came from a human donor with common variable immunodeficiency.

This clone has at least ten counts. Sequencing ends 3 residues short of the CDR3 end; the germline J gene provides the rest. V gene TRBV29-1 combines with J gene TRBJ2-5; TRBD1 agrees at 7 bases. The CDR3 contains 15 residues. The V segment lost 0 bases and the J segment 2 bases; nucleotides outside the gene matches: 6. Germline CDR1 and CDR2: SQVTM and ANQGSEA. CDR3 loop: CSVEDHRGVQETQYF. CDR3 DNA (partial): TGCAGCGTTGAAGATCACAGGGGCGTTCAAGAGACC.

In its sample, this clone was seen a few times. The read finishes 3 residues shy of the CDR3 end, and the germline J gene is used to complete it. The rearrangement joins TRBV6-4 to TRBJ1-2; 7 bases match TRBD1. Losses at the gene ends were 0 bases for V and 0 bases for J; bases not matched to a gene: 7. The CDR3 has 17 residues. The V gene's germline CDR1 is MRHNA and CDR2 SNTAGT. The CDR3 reads CASSDSHTGTANYGYTF. CDR3 DNA, as far as it was read: TGTGCCAGCAGTGACTCTCATACCGGGACAGCTAACTATGGC.

For this clone: The read terminates 3 residues before the CDR3 end, so the remaining end is supplied by the germline J gene. The chain couples TRBV30 to TRBJ2-3; 8 bases are a match to TRBD2. The junction had 8 bases not matched to a gene; V was cut back by 2 bases and J by 4 bases. In germline, CDR1 is GTSNPN, CDR2 SVGIG (reference sequence). CDR3 length: 15 amino acids. The CDR3 DNA, read in part, is TGTGCCTGGAGTCCCAAGCGGGGGTACGCAGATACG. It yields the protein CAWSPKRGYADT. The full CDR3 is CAWSPKRGYADTQYF.

Note on this clone: With the read ending 3 residues before the CDR3 end, the germline J gene is used to fill in that end. The chain is built from TRBV10-2 and TRBJ2-3; D unresolved. The germline V and J ends were trimmed by 4 bases and 3 bases, with 2 bases remaining between them. This CDR3 is built from 11 residues. Germline CDR1 is WSHSY and CDR2 is SAAADI. The CDR3 DNA, read in part, is TGCGCCAGCAGTGTAACAGATACG. This codes for CASSVTDT. The whole CDR3 region reads CASSVTDTQYF.

Comments on this clone: The DNA ends 3 residues before the CDR3 does, and the rest of the CDR3 is filled in from the germline J gene. This chain links TRBV7-9 with TRBJ2-7; TRBD2 agrees at 8 bases. The CDR3 runs to 15 residues. J lost 4 bases, V lost 5 bases, and 10 bases had no gene match. CDR1 SEHNR and CDR2 FQNEAQ come from the germline V gene (reference sequence). The CDR3 bases that were read are TGTGCCAGCAGCCCGGGGGGGGTAGATGTTTACGAG. This translates into CASSPGGVDVYE. The entire CDR3 is CASSPGGVDVYEQYF.

There are many counts of this clone. The read stops 3 residues short of the end of the CDR3; the missing end is completed from the germline J gene. The V call is TRBV7-3, the J call TRBJ2-2; D call uncertain. V was shortened by 2 bases and J by 4 bases, with 11 bases between the two germline ends. This CDR3 is 15 amino acids long. Germline CDR1 SGHTA, CDR2 FQGTGA. The sequenced part of the CDR3 DNA is TGTGCCAGCAGCTTATTCAACCAGGCCACCGGGGAG. Protein: CASSLFNQATGE. The complete CDR3 protein is CASSLFNQATGELFF.

This clone appeared a few times. The read finishes 3 residues shy of the CDR3 end, and the germline J gene is used to complete it. This sequence joins TRBV6-1 and TRBJ1-1, with TRBD1 identical over 8 bases. V lost 4 bases and J lost 4; bases outside the gene matches: 5. Germline assignment: CDR1 MNHNS and CDR2 SASEGT. This CDR3 region has 14 residues. CDR3 bases read: TGTGCCAGCAGTGCTCCAGGGGGCTTCACTGAA. This codes for CASSAPGGFTE. The entire CDR3 protein reads CASSAPGGFTEAFF.

Notes on this clone: The read halts 3 residues ahead of the CDR3 end, with the missing end drawn from the germline J gene. V and J are TRBV2 and TRBJ1-1; D is unclear. Germline V CDR1 and CDR2: SNHLY, FYNNEI. V dropped 7 bases and J dropped 3 bases, with 24 bases sitting between them. This CDR3 is built from 17 residues. CDR3 loop: CASTGMIHRGRDTEAFF. The part of the CDR3 DNA that was read is TGTGCCAGCACGGGGATGATCCATCGAGGTCGGGACACTGAA.

This clone was counted only a few times. The read ends 3 residues early relative to the CDR3; the germline J gene fills the gap. The rearrangement joins TRBV2 to TRBJ1-2; a possible D gene is TRBD1 (6 bases). Deletions cut 11 bases from V and 3 bases from J, with 13 bases between. Germline-derived CDR1 and CDR2 are SNHLY and FYNNEI. This CDR3 contains 12 residues. The CDR3 DNA, read in part, is TGTGCCTCTGGCGCAGGGGACTATGGC. Its protein product is CASGAGDYG. The entire CDR3 reads CASGAGDYGYTF. The full variable domain, completed using reference TRBV2 and TRBJ1-2, is EPEVTQTPSHQVTQMGQEVILRCVPISNHLYFYWYRQILGQKVEFLVSFYNNEISEKSEIFDDQFSVERPDGSNFTLKIRSTKLEDSAMYFCASGAGDYGYTFGSGTRLTVV.

At least ten counts were recorded for this clone. The read comes to an end 3 residues before the CDR3 does, leaving the germline J gene to fill in the end. This chain links TRBV19 with TRBJ2-3; D is possibly TRBD2 (6 bases). The CDR3 extends over 14 amino acids. V shed 5 bases and J shed 2 bases, with 11 bases lying between them. Looked up from germline, CDR1 is LNHDA and CDR2 is SQIVND (reference sequence). CDR3 bases read: TGTGCCAGTAGTTCGGGACTCCCCACAGATACG. This translates into CASSSGLPTDT. The entire CDR3 reads CASSSGLPTDTQYF.

This clone was recorded at least ten times. The CDR3 is cut off 3 residues early in the read; its end comes from the germline J gene. V and J are TRBV30 and TRBJ1-2; no firm D call. The germline V gene has CDR1 GTSNPN and CDR2 SVGIG (reference sequence). This CDR3 is 13 amino acids long. Trimming left V 0 bases short and J 4 bases short, with 9 bases between. The sequenced part of the CDR3 DNA is TGTGCCTGGAGTGTAGGTGATGGCTATGGC. It translates to CAWSVGDGYG. Given in full, the CDR3 is CAWSVGDGYGYTF.

This clone came up a few times. The CDR3 end lies 3 residues beyond the end of the read and is filled in from the germline J gene. V gene TRBV20-1 combines with J gene TRBJ1-5; D gene unclear. The CDR3 is 12 amino acids. CDR1 is DFQATT and CDR2 is SNEGSKA in the germline V gene (reference sequence). Trimming shortened V by 3 bases and J by 4 bases, and 7 bases separated the two germline ends. This CDR3 reads CSASNKNQPQHF. The sequenced CDR3 bases are TGCAGTGCTAGTAACAAAAATCAGCCC.

This clone occurred many times. The CDR3 end falls 3 residues outside the read, so it is completed with the germline J gene. The V and J genes are TRBV11-2 and TRBJ2-1; TRBD2 is a possible D gene (5 bases). CDR3 length: 15 residues. Trimming left V 2 bases short and J 8 bases short, with 16 bases between. The germline V gene encodes CDR1 SGHAT and CDR2 FQNNGV. The CDR3 sequence: CASSLSGLASHEQFF. The CDR3 DNA, read in part, is TGTGCCAGCAGCTTATCTGGGTTAGCGAGTCATGAG.

There are many counts of this clone. The CDR3 end falls 3 residues outside the read, so it is completed with the germline J gene. The rearrangement uses TRBV7-3 and TRBJ2-1; D may be TRBD2 (5 bases). The CDR3 contains 16 residues. Germline V CDR1 and CDR2: SGHTA, FQGTGA. Trimming cost V 4 bases and J 4 bases, with 17 bases left between them. CDR3 sequence reads: CASSSGLAGSYNEQFF. Incomplete CDR3 DNA: TGTGCCAGCAGCTCAGGCCTGGCGGGCAGTTACAATGAG. Full variable domain (missing parts from reference TRBV7-3 and TRBJ2-1): GAGVSQTPSNKVTEKGKYVELRCDPISGHTALYWYRQSLGQGPEFLIYFQGTGAADDSGLPNDRFFAVRPEGSVSTLKIQRTERGDSAVYLCASSSGLAGSYNEQFFGPGTRLTVL.